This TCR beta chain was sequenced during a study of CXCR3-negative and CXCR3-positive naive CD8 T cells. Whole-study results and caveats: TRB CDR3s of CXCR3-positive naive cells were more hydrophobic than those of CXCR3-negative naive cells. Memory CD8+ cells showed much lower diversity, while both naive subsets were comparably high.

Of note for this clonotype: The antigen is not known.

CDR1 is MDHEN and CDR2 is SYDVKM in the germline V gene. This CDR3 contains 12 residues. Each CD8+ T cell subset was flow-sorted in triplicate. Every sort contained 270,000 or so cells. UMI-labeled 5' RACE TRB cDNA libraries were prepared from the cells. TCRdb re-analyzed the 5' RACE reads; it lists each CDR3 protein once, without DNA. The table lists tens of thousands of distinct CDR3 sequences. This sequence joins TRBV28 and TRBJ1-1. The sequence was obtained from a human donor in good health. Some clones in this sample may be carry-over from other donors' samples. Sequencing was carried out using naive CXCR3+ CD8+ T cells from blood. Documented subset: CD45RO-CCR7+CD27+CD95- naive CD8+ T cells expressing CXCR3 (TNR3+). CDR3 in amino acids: CASAADNTEAFF.